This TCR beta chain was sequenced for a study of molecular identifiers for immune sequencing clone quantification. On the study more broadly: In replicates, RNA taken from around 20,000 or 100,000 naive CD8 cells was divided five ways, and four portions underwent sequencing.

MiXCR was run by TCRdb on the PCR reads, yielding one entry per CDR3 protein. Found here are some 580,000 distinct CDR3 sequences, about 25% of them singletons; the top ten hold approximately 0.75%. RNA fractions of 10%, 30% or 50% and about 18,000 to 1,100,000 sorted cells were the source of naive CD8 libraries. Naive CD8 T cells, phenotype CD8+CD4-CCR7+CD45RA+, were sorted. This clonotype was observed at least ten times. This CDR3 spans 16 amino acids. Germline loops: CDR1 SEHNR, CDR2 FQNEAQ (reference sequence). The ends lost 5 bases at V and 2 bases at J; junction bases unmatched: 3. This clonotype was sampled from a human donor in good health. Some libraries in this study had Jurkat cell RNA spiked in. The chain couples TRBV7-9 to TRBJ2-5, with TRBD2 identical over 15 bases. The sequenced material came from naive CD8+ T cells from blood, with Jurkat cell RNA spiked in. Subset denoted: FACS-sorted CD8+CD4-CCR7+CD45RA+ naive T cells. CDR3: CASSIGLAGGQETQYF. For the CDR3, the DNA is TGTGCCAGCAGCATTGGACTAGCGGGGGGGCAAGAGACCCAGTACTTC.